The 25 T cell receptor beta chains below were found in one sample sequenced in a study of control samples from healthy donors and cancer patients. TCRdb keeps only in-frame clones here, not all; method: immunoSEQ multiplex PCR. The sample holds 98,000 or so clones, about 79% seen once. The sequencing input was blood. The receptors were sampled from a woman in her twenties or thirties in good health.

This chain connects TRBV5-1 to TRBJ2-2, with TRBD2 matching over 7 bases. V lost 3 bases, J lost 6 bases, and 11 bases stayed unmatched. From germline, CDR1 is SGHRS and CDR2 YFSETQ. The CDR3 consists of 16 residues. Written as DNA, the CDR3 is TGCGCCAGCAGCTCGATACCAGGACTAGGTCCCGGGGAGCTGTTTTTT. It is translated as CASSSIPGLGPGELFF.

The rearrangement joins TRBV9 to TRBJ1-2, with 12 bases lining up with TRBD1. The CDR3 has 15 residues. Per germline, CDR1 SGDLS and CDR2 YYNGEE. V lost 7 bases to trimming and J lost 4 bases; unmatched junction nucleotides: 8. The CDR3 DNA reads TGTGCCAGCGAGACCGGGACAGGGGGCACCTATGGCTACACCTTC. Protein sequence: CASETGTGGTYGYTF.

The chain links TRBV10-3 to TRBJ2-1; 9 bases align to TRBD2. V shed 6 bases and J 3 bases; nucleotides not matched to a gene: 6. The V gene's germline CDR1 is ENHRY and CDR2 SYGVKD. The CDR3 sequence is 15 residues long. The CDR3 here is CAIRDSGGSYNEQFF. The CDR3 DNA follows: TGTGCCATCAGAGATAGCGGGGGCAGCTACAATGAGCAGTTCTTC.

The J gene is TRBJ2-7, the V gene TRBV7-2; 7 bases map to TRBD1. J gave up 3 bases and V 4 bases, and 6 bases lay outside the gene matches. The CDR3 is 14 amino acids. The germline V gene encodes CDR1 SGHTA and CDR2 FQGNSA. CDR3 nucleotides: TGTGCCAGCAGCTCGCGGACAGGAGACTACGAGCAGTACTTC. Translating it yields CASSSRTGDYEQYF.

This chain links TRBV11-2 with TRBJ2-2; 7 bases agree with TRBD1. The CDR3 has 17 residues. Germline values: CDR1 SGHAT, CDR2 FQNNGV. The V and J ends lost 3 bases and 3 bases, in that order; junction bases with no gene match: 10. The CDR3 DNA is TGTGCCAGCAGCTTTTCCTCCAGGGGGTGGGACACCGGGGAGCTGTTTTTT. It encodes CASSFSSRGWDTGELFF. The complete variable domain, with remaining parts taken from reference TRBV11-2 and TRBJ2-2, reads EAGVAQSPRYKIIEKRQSVAFWCNPISGHATLYWYQQILGQGPKLLIQFQNNGVVDDSQLPKDRFSAERLKGVDSTLKIQPAKLEDSAVYLCASSFSSRGWDTGELFFGEGSRLTVL.

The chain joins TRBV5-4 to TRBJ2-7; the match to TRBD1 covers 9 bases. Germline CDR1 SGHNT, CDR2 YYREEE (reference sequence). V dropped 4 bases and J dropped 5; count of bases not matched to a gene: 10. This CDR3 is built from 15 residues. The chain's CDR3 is CASSPVGDRDHEQYF. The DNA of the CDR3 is TGTGCCAGCAGCCCGGTGGGGGACAGGGACCACGAGCAGTACTTC.

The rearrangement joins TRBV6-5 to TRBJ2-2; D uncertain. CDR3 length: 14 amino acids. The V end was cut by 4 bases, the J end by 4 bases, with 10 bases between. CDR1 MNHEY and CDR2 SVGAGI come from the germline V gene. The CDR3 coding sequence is TGTGCCAGCAGTTTCCACAGAACCACCGGGGAGCTGTTTTTT. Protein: CASSFHRTTGELFF.

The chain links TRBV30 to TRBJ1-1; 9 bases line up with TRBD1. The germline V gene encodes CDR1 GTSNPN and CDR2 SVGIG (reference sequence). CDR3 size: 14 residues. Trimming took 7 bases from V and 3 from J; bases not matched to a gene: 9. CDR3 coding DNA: TGTGCCTTGCTACAGGGGGCGCTGGACACTGAAGCTTTCTTT. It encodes CALLQGALDTEAFF.

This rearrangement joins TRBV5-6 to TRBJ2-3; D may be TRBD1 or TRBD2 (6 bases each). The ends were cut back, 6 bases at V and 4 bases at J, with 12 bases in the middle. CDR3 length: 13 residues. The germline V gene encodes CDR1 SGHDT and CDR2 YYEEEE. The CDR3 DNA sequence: TGTGCCAGCATTTTCGGGGGCGCAGATACGCAGTATTTT. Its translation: CASIFGGADTQYF.

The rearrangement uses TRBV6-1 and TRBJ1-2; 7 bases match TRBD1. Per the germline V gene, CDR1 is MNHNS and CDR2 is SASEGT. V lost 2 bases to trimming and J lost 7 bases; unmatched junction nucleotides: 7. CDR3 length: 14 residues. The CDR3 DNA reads TGTGCCAGCAGTGAATTATGGAACAGGGGTGGCTACACCTTC. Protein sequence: CASSELWNRGGYTF.

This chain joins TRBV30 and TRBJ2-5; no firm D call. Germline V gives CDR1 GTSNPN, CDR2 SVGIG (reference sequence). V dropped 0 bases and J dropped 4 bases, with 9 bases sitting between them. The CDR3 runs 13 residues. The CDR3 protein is CAWSVRVAETQYF. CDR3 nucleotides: TGTGCCTGGAGTGTACGGGTGGCAGAGACCCAGTACTTC.

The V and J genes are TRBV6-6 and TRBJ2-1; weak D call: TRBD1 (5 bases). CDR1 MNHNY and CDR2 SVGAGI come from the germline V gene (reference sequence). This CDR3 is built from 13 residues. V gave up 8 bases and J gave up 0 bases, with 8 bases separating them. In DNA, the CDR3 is TGTGCCAGCGGGGCAAGCTCCTACAATGAGCAGTTCTTC. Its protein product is CASGASSYNEQFF.

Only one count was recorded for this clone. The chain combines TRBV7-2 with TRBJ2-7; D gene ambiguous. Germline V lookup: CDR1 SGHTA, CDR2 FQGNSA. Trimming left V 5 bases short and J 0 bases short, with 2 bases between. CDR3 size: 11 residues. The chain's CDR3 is CASSDSYEQYF. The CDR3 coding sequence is TGTGCCAGCAGCGACTCCTACGAGCAGTACTTC.

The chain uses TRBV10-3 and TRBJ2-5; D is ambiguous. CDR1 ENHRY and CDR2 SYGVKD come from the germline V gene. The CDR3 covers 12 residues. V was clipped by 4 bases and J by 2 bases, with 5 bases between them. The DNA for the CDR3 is TGTGCCATCAGTGCAACGCAAGAGACCCAGTACTTC. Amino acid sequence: CAISATQETQYF.

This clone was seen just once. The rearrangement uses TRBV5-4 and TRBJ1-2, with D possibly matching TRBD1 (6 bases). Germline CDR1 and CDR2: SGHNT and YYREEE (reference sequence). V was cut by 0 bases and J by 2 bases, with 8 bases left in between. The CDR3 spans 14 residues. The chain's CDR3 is CASSLGGQNYGYTF. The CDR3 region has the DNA TGTGCCAGCAGCTTGGGGGGGCAGAACTATGGCTACACCTTC.

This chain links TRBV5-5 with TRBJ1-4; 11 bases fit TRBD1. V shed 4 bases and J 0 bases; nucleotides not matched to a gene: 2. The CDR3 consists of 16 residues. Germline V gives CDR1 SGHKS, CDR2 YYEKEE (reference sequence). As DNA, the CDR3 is TGTGCCAGCAGCGGGACAGGGGGTTCAACTAATGAAAAACTGTTTTTT. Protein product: CASSGTGGSTNEKLFF. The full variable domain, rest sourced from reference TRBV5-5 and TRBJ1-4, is DAGVTQSPTHLIKTRGQQVTLRCSPISGHKSVSWYQQVLGQGPQFIFQYYEKEERGRGNFPDRFSARQFPNYSSELNVNALLLGDSALYLCASSGTGGSTNEKLFFGSGTQLSVL.

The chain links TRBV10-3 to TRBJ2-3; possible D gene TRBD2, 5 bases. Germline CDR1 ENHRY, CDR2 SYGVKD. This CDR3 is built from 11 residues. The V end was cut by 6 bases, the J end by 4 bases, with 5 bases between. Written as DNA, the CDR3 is TGTGCCATCAGACTAGCAGATACGCAGTATTTT. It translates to CAIRLADTQYF.

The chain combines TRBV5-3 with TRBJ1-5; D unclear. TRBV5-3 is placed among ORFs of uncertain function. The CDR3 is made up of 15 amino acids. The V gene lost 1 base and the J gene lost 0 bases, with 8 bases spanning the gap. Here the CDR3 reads CARSLRFNSNQPQHF. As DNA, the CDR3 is TGTGCCAGAAGCTTGAGATTTAATAGCAATCAGCCCCAGCATTTT.

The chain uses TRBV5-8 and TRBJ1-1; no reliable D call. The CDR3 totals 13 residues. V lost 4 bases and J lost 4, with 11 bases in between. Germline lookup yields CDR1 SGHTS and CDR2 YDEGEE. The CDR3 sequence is CASSTPWRTEAFF. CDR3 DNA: TGTGCCAGCAGCACCCCATGGCGCACTGAAGCTTTCTTT.

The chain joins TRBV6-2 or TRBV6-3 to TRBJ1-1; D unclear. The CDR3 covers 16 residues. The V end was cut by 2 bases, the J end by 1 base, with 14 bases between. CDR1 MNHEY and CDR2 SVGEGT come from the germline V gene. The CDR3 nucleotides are TGTGCCAGCAGTTACGGTCGTTCGAAGGCGAACACTGAAGCTTTCTTT. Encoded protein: CASSYGRSKANTEAFF.

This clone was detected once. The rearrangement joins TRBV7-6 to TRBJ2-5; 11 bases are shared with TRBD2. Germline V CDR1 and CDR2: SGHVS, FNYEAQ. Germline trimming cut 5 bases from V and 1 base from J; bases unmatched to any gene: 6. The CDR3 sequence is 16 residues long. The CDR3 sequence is CASSRRLAGFQETQYF. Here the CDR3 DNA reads TGTGCCAGCAGCCGGAGACTAGCGGGGTTCCAAGAGACCCAGTACTTC. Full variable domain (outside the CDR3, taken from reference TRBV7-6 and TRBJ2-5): GAGVSQSPRYKVTKRGQDVALRCDPISGHVSLYWYRQALGQGPEFLTYFNYEAQQDKSGLPNDRFSAERPEGSISTLTIQRTEQRDSAMYRCASSRRLAGFQETQYFGPGTRLLVL.

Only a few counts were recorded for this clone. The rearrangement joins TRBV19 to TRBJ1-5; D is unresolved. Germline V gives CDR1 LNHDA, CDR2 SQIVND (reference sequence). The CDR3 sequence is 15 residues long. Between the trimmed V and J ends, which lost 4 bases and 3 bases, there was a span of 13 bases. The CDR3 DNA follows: TGTGCCAGTAGTACCTTCGGACTAGCCAATCAGCCCCAGCATTTT. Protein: CASSTFGLANQPQHF.

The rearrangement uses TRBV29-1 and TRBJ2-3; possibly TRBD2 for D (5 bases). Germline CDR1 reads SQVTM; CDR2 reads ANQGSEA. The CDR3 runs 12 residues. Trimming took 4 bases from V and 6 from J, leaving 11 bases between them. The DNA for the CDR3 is TGCAGCGTTGTCAACGGGGTGGATACGCAGTATTTT. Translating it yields CSVVNGVDTQYF.

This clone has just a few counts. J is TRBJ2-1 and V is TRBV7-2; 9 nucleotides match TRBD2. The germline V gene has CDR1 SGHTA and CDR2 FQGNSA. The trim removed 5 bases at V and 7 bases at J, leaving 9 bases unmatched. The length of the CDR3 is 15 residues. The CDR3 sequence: CASSISGGLGNEQFF. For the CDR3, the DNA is TGTGCCAGCAGCATTAGCGGGGGTCTCGGGAATGAGCAGTTCTTC.

The chain's CDR3 is CATGGAGGYTF. DNA of the CDR3: TGTGCTACAGGGGGCGCAGGTGGCTACACCTTC. The J gene is TRBJ1-2, the V gene TRBV5-6, with TRBD1 identical over 9 bases. This CDR3 region has 11 residues. CDR1 and CDR2 (germline): SGHDT, YYEEEE.